Listed below are T cell receptor beta chains from one sample, sequenced in a study of shared clonotypes between healthy human individuals. Sequencing used immunoSEQ multiplex PCR; TCRdb keeps in-frame clones, though not all of them. The data show about 590,000 clones, around 95% seen once. The material sequenced was naive CD8+ T cells sorted from blood. Source of these receptors: a woman aged 30 to 39 in good health. Each CDR3 is given with its conserved first and last residue. The size field is filled for only some rows; it gives once, few, many or a size class.

length | size | V | CDR3
14 | once | TRBV27 | CATYRLAGGSEQFF
14 | - | TRBV27 | CASSPDSLNTEAFF
15 | - | TRBV30 | CACPLERENYNEQFF
16 | - | TRBV27 | CASSLTSGSSRYEQYF
11 | - | TRBV29-1 | CSVFRVGELFF
13 | - | TRBV13 | CASSPRGPDTQYF
14 | - | TRBV5-6 | CASSFAGRGDTQYF
13 | - | TRBV6-6 | CASNEELNTEAFF
15 | - | TRBV2 | CASSHWNGLYNEQFF
14 | - | TRBV2 | CASTPGLDDNEQFF
15 | - | TRBV5-6 | CASSSLAGRPYEQYF
16 | - | TRBV27 | CASSLVLAGGSDTQYF
16 | - | TRBV27 | CASSLSKDPSASPLHF
14 | - | TRBV30 | CAWVLADYYNEQFF
14 | - | TRBV13 | CASSGRQGLREAFF
16 | few | TRBV28 | CASSLYRGGVSYEQYF
15 | - | TRBV27 | CANSPIAGGPGEQYF
16 | - | TRBV11-2 | CASSPPGIQGAEGYTF
14 | - | TRBV5-6 | CASSDGGKNYEQYF
14 | - | TRBV28 | CASSLRGWVEKLFF
18 | - | TRBV11-2 | CASSSMDLDRENTGELFF
15 | - | TRBV14 | CASSQDPGPYNEQFF
16 | - | TRBV4-2 | CASSQEFGTASYEQYF
17 | - | TRBV27 | CASSLDYDGESSYEQYF
17 | - | TRBV7-9 | CASSLDYSDRGLYEQYF
14 | - | TRBV19 | CASSMPQQYNEQFF
13 | - | TRBV4-1 | CASSQLHKGEQFF
14 | - | TRBV11-2 | CASSFGTGSYEQYF
14 | - | TRBV6-6 | CASSFTGTNQPQHF
18 | - | TRBV4-2 | CASSQEGGGGRATDTQYF
12 | - | TRBV19 | CASRQGGEKLFF
16 | - | TRBV4-1 | CASSNSWTLSTDTQYF
14 | - | TRBV28 | CASSSLDGNYGYTF
11 | - | TRBV20-1 | CVPGLGNEQYF
16 | - | TRBV5-1 | CASSLGKGSSTDTQYF
15 | - | TRBV7-6 | CASSAGTENTGELFF
15 | - | TRBV28 | CASSSGLGTGNTIYF
14 | - | TRBV5-8 | CASTTASYSNEQFF
14 | - | TRBV11-2 | CASSLASHPYEQYF
13 | - | TRBV6-6 | CASSYSRDQPQHF
14 | - | TRBV7-8 | CASSLANRGTEAFF
15 | - | TRBV29-1 | CSVGAYGREADEQFF
16 | - | TRBV5-3 | CARNQTGGTANYGYTF
16 | - | TRBV7-9 | CASSLSPEEVNYGYTF
17 | - | TRBV5-4 | CASSLWPSGTKYNEQFF
13 | - | TRBV28 | CASKVVMNTEAFF
14 | - | TRBV19 | CASSIGEGFNEQYF
17 | - | TRBV11-2 | CASSLDSTGGWQETQYF
15 | - | TRBV27 | CASSSGTGLGNTIYF
15 | - | TRBV28 | CASRGDFLSYNEQFF
14 | - | TRBV13 | CASSLRGRYYGYTF
14 | - | TRBV27 | CASSLRQGNQPQHF
19 | - | TRBV4-1 | CASSQESNYRGRITGELFF
15 | - | TRBV4-2 | CASSQEASRSYEQYF
16 | - | TRBV28 | CASSPLMLDIENGYTF
16 | - | TRBV11-2 | CASSFGTREYQETQYF
13 | - | TRBV6-5 | CASKTSSYNEQFF